This TCR beta chain was recorded in a study of vaccination and CD4 T cells after COVID-19 (dated by TCRdb to between 2021 and 2022). Study-level background: Every convalescent patient had a positive nasal swab PCR test for SARS-CoV-2, with mild disease in nine patients and severe disease in one. The convalescent cohort included six males and four females, with two Hispanic individuals, seven Caucasians, two Asians and one multiracial person. Two doses of either the Pfizer-BioNTech BNT162b2 vaccine (n=8) or the Moderna mRNA-1273 vaccine (n=2) were administered to participants. Post-COVID blood samples were collected from convalescent patients a median of around 96 days after diagnosis, with a range of roughly 30 to 170 days. Post-vaccine blood samples were collected a median of about 69 days after the second vaccine dose, ranging from about 13 to 250 days. For stimulating the cultures, overlapping spike peptide pools were used, derived from SARS-CoV-2 as well as from the common cold coronaviruses HCoV-NL63, HCoV-OC43 and HCoV-229E. As controls, cultures received a CEFX viral epitope pool (the positive control), an HIV-1 Nef peptide pool (the negative control), or no peptide at all. In around nine COVID-19 convalescent patients and 4 infection-naive healthy vaccine recipients, the spike-specific CD4+ TCR repertoire before mRNA vaccination was compared with the repertoire after mRNA vaccination.

Preparation of the library involved PCR. DNA from cultured CD4+ T cells underwent TCR sequencing with the Oncomine TCR Beta short-read assay at the Johns Hopkins FTIC core. The QIAamp micro DNA kit was used to extract genomic DNA from the cultured CD4+ T cells. The Oncomine TCR Beta libraries from cultured CD4+ T cells were pooled using unique dual indexes and then sequenced on an Illumina iSeq 100. Concerning the study's data processing: Non-productive sequences were removed, and CDR3s not starting with C, not ending with F or W, or shorter than 7 amino acids were discarded. The MANAFEST web application identified antigen-specific clonotypes by comparing peptide-stimulated wells against reference wells and other culture wells. An FDR below 0.05, an odds ratio above 5, and a productive frequency above 0.1% in at least two of three replicate wells were required for clones to be considered positive. A clonotype counted as cross-reactive if it showed significant expansion both in the SARS-CoV-2 spike wells and in at least one common cold coronavirus spike condition. Levenshtein distances (stringdist) and unrooted phylogenetic trees (ape) in R version 3.6.1 were used to assess CDR3 homology. The public sequencing data were trimmed at Q25 with fastp and processed into clonotypes with MiXCR by TCRdb, which kept only in-frame beta chains. One record per CDR3 amino acid sequence lists the most common genes and DNA. TCRdb assigned the V and J calls; the authors' analysis was not used. Within this sample are some 16,000 distinct CDR3 sequences, with around three fifths of them counted one time only. The ten largest make up less than 8% of the sample.

Paper-wide results and their limitations: In convalescent patients, nearly all vaccine-specific clones (304 of 307) were found to be mono-reactive for SARS-CoV-2 spike rather than cross-reactive with common cold coronaviruses. An increase in the median number of SARS-CoV-2-reactive clonotypes from approximately 23 after infection to 35 to 40 after vaccination was observed, but the change was not found to be significant. In convalescent patients, a median roughly 88% of post-vaccine SARS-CoV-2-reactive clones were detected only after vaccination, suggesting vaccine-specific priming. Only a relatively small number of convalescent patients were included in the study, and early timepoints following natural infection were not analyzed.

The sample's treatment or condition, from its label and the paper: roughly 10-day PBMC culture with coronavirus spike peptide pools or control peptides (ViraFEST assay). The ViraFEST assay, used in the study, expanded antigen-specific T cells with peptide pools and then identified the expanded clonotypes through TCR sequencing. The convalescent patients' positive SARS-CoV-2 PCR tests were from March to December 2020, which was before the Alpha, Beta and Delta variants emerged in the United States. Each well held approximately 2 million PBMCs cultured in IMDM containing roughly 5.4% human AB serum and 9 to 10 IU/ml IL-2, with about 10 ug/ml peptide pools added. On days 3 and 7, half of the culture medium was replaced with fresh IL-2-containing medium. Once the cells had been in culture for about 10 days, the EasySep CD4+ T cell isolation kit was used to isolate CD4+ T cells by negative selection. Ficoll-Paque Plus gradient centrifugation was used to isolate PBMCs from whole blood, and the isolated PBMCs were then either used fresh or cryopreserved at -140C. In general, triplicate wells were set up for every culture condition.

Remarks on this clonotype: There is no known antigen for this receptor. Base-call qualities are not available, and no considerably larger clone is one nucleotide away.

The CDR3 goes from the cysteine to the phenylalanine over 14 residues. The kept DNA is CDR3 alone, 42 bases in frame from the first base. According to the germline V gene, CDR1 reads SGHAT and CDR2 reads FQNNGV. Relative to germline, V is 0 bases shorter and J is 0 bases shorter, with 6 bases between their ends. Source material: CD4+ T cells from blood, cultured in vitro. The sequence derives from a human donor who had recovered from COVID-19. The sequence joins TRBV11-2 to TRBJ2-7; the D gene is unclear. The encoded CDR3 is CASSLDRDSYEQYF. At the DNA level, the sequence is TGTGCCAGCAGCTTAGATAGAGACTCCTACGAGCAGTACTTC.